The 21 T cell receptor beta chains listed next were all sequenced from one sample in a study of blood T cell repertoires in COVID-19. The repertoire was sequenced with immunoSEQ multiplex PCR; TCRdb's copy has only in-frame clones and lacks some. Among some 87,000 clones listed, 80% to 90% were seen once. Sequencing was done on a sample of peripheral blood. These receptors were obtained from a human donor with COVID-19, enrolled during active disease. The donor label of this sample is uncertain.

This clone was recorded once. The rearrangement links TRBV3-1 (or the pseudogene TRBV3-2) to TRBJ2-2; D is perhaps TRBD2 (5 bases). This CDR3 comprises 15 residues. Germline V lookup: CDR1 LGHDT, CDR2 YNNKEL (reference sequence). V lost 0 bases, J lost 7 bases, and 12 bases lay in between. This chain's CDR3 is CASSQDSRANGELFF. CDR3 DNA sequence: TGTGCCAGCAGCCAAGATTCGCGGGCCAACGGGGAGCTGTTTTTT.

This clone was detected only once. The rearrangement uses TRBV7-8 and TRBJ1-1; TRBD1 is a possible D gene (6 bases). Germline CDR1 is SGHVS and CDR2 is FQNEAQ. The CDR3 extends over 14 amino acids. Trimming pared 3 bases from V and 4 bases from J, leaving 12 bases between. The CDR3 DNA is TGTGCCAGCAGCTTTTCCAGGGGAAGCACTGAAGCTTTCTTT. Translating it yields CASSFSRGSTEAFF.

The chain uses TRBV19 and TRBJ2-5; the D gene is possibly TRBD1 (5 bases). Between the trimmed V and J ends, which lost 3 bases and 5 bases, there was a span of 10 bases. The CDR3 has 13 residues. Germline V gene lookup returns CDR1 LNHDA and CDR2 SQIVND (reference sequence). The CDR3 protein is CASSMGLRETQYF. The CDR3 DNA is TGTGCCAGTAGTATGGGGCTCCGGGAGACCCAGTACTTC.

The chain has TRBV3-1 (or the pseudogene TRBV3-2) and TRBJ1-4, with 7 bases lining up with TRBD1. The ends lost 0 bases at V and 5 bases at J; junction bases unmatched: 6. CDR3 length equals 16 residues. Germline V gene sequence: CDR1 LGHDT, CDR2 YNNKEL (reference sequence). CDR3 amino acids: CASSQDQAGGNEKLFF. The CDR3 DNA reads TGTGCCAGCAGCCAAGATCAGGCAGGGGGGAATGAAAAACTGTTTTTT.

This rearrangement joins TRBV5-1 to TRBJ2-3; D not resolved. This CDR3 has 13 residues. Deletions cut 4 bases from V and 0 bases from J, with 6 bases between. Germline CDR1 and CDR2: SGHRS and YFSETQ. The CDR3 region has the DNA TGCGCCAGCAGCGAGGTTAGCACAGATACGCAGTATTTT. Translating gives CASSEVSTDTQYF.

V usage is TRBV11-2 and J usage is TRBJ1-3; D unclear. Trimming stripped 3 bases from V and 0 bases from J, with 9 bases between. The CDR3 runs 15 residues. Germline values: CDR1 SGHAT, CDR2 FQNNGV. The CDR3: CASSFFRSSGNTIYF. The CDR3 region has the DNA TGTGCCAGCAGCTTCTTCCGTAGCTCTGGAAACACCATATATTTT.

V and J are TRBV5-4 and TRBJ2-2; 8 positions match TRBD1. Germline V lookup: CDR1 SGHNT, CDR2 YYREEE (reference sequence). The CDR3 sequence is 16 residues long. V lost 0 bases and J lost 1; bases outside the gene matches: 2. The CDR3 nucleotides read TGTGCCAGCAGCTTGGTTGGGACAGGGAACACCGGGGAGCTGTTTTTT. Protein product: CASSLVGTGNTGELFF.

The rearrangement links TRBV3-1 (or the pseudogene TRBV3-2) to TRBJ2-3; 12 bases match TRBD2. Germline CDR1 and CDR2: LGHDT and YNNKEL (reference sequence). The CDR3 has 17 residues. V shed 1 base, J shed 0 bases, and the junction held 2 bases outside the gene matches. CDR3 sequence (DNA): TGTGCCAGCAGCCAAGCAGGACTAGCGGGGAGCACAGATACGCAGTATTTT. Amino acid sequence: CASSQAGLAGSTDTQYF.

This rearrangement joins TRBV2 to TRBJ2-1, with D perhaps TRBD1 (5 bases). V lost 7 bases and J 5 bases, leaving 12 bases between the germline ends. CDR1 is SNHLY and CDR2 is FYNNEI in the germline V gene. The CDR3 is made up of 13 amino acids. The CDR3 bases are TGTGCCAGCACCCAGGGTCTTAACAATGAGCAGTTCTTC. It translates to CASTQGLNNEQFF.

The rearrangement uses TRBV5-5 and TRBJ2-2, with a possible D match to TRBD2 (6 bases). Germline CDR1 SGHKS, CDR2 YYEKEE (reference sequence). V dropped 3 bases and J dropped 6 bases, with 18 bases sitting between them. This CDR3 is 16 amino acids long. The CDR3 sequence is CASSYLGQGGPGELFF. The CDR3 region has the DNA TGTGCCAGCAGCTACCTAGGGCAGGGAGGCCCCGGGGAGCTGTTTTTT.

This clone was seen more than once but under ten times. The J gene is TRBJ1-5, the V gene TRBV6-5, with D tentatively TRBD1 (5 bases). This CDR3 contains 14 residues. V lost 4 bases to trimming and J lost 5 bases, with 12 bases between them. Per the germline V gene, CDR1 is MNHEY and CDR2 is SVGAGI. CDR3 coding DNA: TGTGCCAGCAGTTTAAGACAGAGTGATCAGCCCCAGCATTTT. Its protein product is CASSLRQSDQPQHF.

This clone was counted a few times. The chain combines TRBV15 with TRBJ2-7; 7 bases fit TRBD1. The trim removed 5 bases at V and 2 bases at J, leaving 3 bases unmatched. CDR1 and CDR2 (germline): LNHNV, YYDKDF (reference sequence). The CDR3 has 13 amino acids. The CDR3 loop is CATSGGTAYEQYF. The CDR3 bases are TGTGCCACCAGCGGTGGGACAGCCTACGAGCAGTACTTC.

V usage is TRBV7-9 and J usage is TRBJ1-1; maybe TRBD1 (6 bases). Trimming cost V 5 bases and J 11 bases, with 15 bases left between them. This CDR3 contains 12 residues. Germline CDR1 reads SEHNR; CDR2 reads FQNEAQ (reference sequence). The CDR3 sequence: CASSEKTGSAFF. The CDR3 DNA is TGTGCCAGCAGCGAAAAGACAGGTAGCGCTTTCTTT.

The gene calls are TRBV10-3 and TRBJ1-3, with D perhaps TRBD1 (6 bases). The CDR3 loop spans 19 amino acids. Trimming removed 5 bases from V and 4 bases from J, with 27 bases in between. CDR1 is ENHRY, CDR2 SYGVKD, per germline. DNA for the CDR3: TGTGCCATCAGTCTGGACTGGGCCGTTCGGGGGGCGAGAGGAAACACCATATATTTT. Translated, it gives CAISLDWAVRGARGNTIYF.

The chain links TRBV3-1 (or the pseudogene TRBV3-2) to TRBJ2-5, with a weak D call TRBD2 (7 bases). Trimming pared 4 bases from V and 4 bases from J, leaving 19 bases between. Germline-derived CDR1 and CDR2 are LGHDT and YNNKEL (reference sequence). The CDR3 extends over 16 amino acids. The CDR3 sequence is CASSLGWAGALETQYF. CDR3 in DNA: TGTGCCAGCAGCCTAGGATGGGCGGGGGCCCTAGAGACCCAGTACTTC.

V and J are TRBV13 and TRBJ2-1; D gene unclear. Looked up from germline, CDR1 is PRHDT and CDR2 is FYEKMQ (reference sequence). The CDR3 spans 14 residues. V was clipped by 0 bases and J by 4 bases, with 7 bases between them. The CDR3 nucleotides read TGTGCCAGCAGCTTAGGGCGGCAGTACAATGAGCAGTTCTTC. Translated, it gives CASSLGRQYNEQFF.

This chain connects TRBV6-5 to TRBJ1-3, with a weak D call TRBD1 (5 bases). The CDR3 length is 15 residues. Per the germline V gene, CDR1 is MNHEY and CDR2 is SVGAGI. V lost 2 bases to trimming and J lost 4 bases, with 12 bases between them. CDR3 coding DNA: TGTGCCAGCAGTTACGGGGCAGGACCCGGAAACACCATATATTTT. Translation gives CASSYGAGPGNTIYF.

This clone has just a few counts. This chain links TRBV7-9 with TRBJ1-1, with 7 bases lining up with TRBD1. The V and J ends lost 3 bases and 4 bases, in that order; junction bases with no gene match: 14. There are 17 residues in the CDR3. CDR1 SEHNR and CDR2 FQNEAQ come from the germline V gene (reference sequence). The CDR3 reads CASSFPTTTGLGTEAFF. CDR3 DNA: TGTGCCAGCAGCTTCCCCACTACGACAGGGTTGGGCACTGAAGCTTTCTTT.

The genes are TRBV3-1 (or the pseudogene TRBV3-2) and TRBJ1-2, with a possible D match to TRBD1 (6 bases). The CDR3 sequence is 13 residues long. CDR1 and CDR2 (germline): LGHDT, YNNKEL (reference sequence). Trimming took off 4 bases at V and 7 bases at J, with 13 bases between the two ends. DNA of the CDR3: TGTGCCAGCAGCCTAGCCGGGGGGCCTGGCTACACCTTC. It translates to CASSLAGGPGYTF.

This sequence joins TRBV19 and TRBJ2-1, with TRBD1 as a possible D gene (5 bases). The CDR3 totals 17 residues. Germline V CDR1 and CDR2: LNHDA, SQIVND (reference sequence). V was shortened by 6 bases and J by 1 base, with 19 bases between the two germline ends. DNA of the CDR3: TGTGCCAGTAGAAAGACAGTGAATCAGTTGTCCTACAATGAGCAGTTCTTC. This gives the protein CASRKTVNQLSYNEQFF.

The chain couples TRBV24-1 to TRBJ2-1, with 7 bases matching TRBD1. With V trimmed by 3 bases and J by 2 bases, 3 bases remained unmatched. This CDR3 has 15 amino acids. Germline assignment: CDR1 KGHDR and CDR2 SFDVKD. This CDR3 reads CATSDGQAAYNEQFF. The CDR3 coding sequence is TGTGCCACCAGTGATGGACAGGCTGCCTACAATGAGCAGTTCTTC.